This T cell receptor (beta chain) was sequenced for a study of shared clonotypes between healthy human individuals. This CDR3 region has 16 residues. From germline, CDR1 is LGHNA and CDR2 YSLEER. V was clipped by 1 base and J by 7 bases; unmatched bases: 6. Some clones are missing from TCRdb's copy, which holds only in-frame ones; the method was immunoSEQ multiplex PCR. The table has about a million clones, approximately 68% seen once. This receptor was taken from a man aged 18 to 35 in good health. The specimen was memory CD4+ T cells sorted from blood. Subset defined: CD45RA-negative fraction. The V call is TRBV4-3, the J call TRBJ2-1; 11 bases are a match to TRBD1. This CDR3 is CASSQGFGQGANEQFF. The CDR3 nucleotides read TGCGCCAGCAGCCAAGGTTTCGGACAGGGGGCAAATGAGCAGTTCTTC.